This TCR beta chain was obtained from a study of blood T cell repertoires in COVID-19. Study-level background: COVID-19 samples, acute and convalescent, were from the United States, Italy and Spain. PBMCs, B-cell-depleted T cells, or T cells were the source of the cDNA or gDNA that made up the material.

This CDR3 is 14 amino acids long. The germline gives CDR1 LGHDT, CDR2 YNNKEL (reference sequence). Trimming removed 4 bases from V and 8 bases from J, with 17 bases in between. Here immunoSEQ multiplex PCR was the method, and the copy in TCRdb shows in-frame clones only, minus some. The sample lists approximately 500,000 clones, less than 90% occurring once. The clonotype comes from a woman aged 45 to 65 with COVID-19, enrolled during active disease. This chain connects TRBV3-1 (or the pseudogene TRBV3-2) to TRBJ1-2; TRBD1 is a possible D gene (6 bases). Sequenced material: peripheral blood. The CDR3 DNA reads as TGTGCCAGCAGCCCCCAGGTTCGTCAGGGGGGCTACACCTTC. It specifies CASSPQVRQGGYTF.